The sequence of this TCR beta chain was determined in a study of radiotherapy plus CTLA-4 blockade in lung cancer (dated by TCRdb to 2016 to 2019). With regard to the full study: Objective responses were observed in approximately 17% of enrolled patients, and disease control was achieved in 25% to 35%.

Overall results and qualifications from the work: After treatment with radiotherapy and ipilimumab, TCR clones that came from tumors expanded in the peripheral blood. Early dynamic changes in blood T cell clones, together with increased serum interferon-beta after radiation, were reported as the strongest predictors of response.

From the cysteine through the phenylalanine, the CDR3 covers 15 amino acids. Only the CDR3 DNA stays, 45 bases, in frame from base 1. CDR1 and CDR2 were assigned from the germline V gene as KGHSH and LQKENI. Deletion took 3 bases off V and 5 bases off J, with a span of 16 bases between the germline ends. The method behind the library was the immunoSEQ multiplex PCR assay. Imported from immuneACCESS, the table was reduced by TCRdb to in-frame sequences with V and J called. These copies leave out some clones; in studies compared against another copy, an unresolved V gene accounts for under half, and the cause of the remainder is not known. This sample lists roughly 90,000 clones; about four fifths were detected once. About 23% of the sample rests with the top ten. The study tested focal radiation therapy combined with CTLA-4 blockade (ipilimumab) in patients with chemo-refractory metastatic non-small-cell lung cancer.

Comment on this clone: This clone's antigen is unknown. Base qualities are not at hand, and no much larger clone is one base apart.

The receptor comes from a human donor with non-small cell lung cancer that progressed on radiotherapy plus ipilimumab. This material consisted of peripheral blood, taken from a patient treated with radiotherapy plus ipilimumab. This sequence uses TRBV18 and TRBJ2-5; a tentative D match to TRBD2 spans 6 bases. The CDR3 protein sequence reads: CASSPLSGRGETQYF. In nucleotide form, the sequence is TGTGCCAGCTCACCGCTCAGCGGGCGCGGGGAGACCCAGTACTTC.